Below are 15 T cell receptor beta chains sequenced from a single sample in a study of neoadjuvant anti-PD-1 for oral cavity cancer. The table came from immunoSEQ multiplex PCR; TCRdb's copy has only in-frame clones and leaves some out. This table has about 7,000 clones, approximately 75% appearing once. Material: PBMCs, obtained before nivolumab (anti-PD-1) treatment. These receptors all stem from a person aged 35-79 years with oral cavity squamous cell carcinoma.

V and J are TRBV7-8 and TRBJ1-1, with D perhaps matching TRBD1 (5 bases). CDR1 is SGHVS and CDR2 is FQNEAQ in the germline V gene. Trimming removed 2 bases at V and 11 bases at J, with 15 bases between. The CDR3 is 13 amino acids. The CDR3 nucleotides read TGTGCCAGCAGCTTAACCAGGGACCGGCAGGCTTTCTTT. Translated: CASSLTRDRQAFF.

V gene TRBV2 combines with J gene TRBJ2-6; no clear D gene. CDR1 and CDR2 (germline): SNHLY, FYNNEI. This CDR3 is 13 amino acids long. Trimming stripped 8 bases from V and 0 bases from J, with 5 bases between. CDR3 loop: CASEFSGANVLTF. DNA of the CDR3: TGTGCCAGCGAGTTCTCTGGGGCCAACGTCCTGACTTTC. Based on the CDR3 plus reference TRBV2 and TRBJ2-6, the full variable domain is EPEVTQTPSHQVTQMGQEVILRCVPISNHLYFYWYRQILGQKVEFLVSFYNNEISEKSEIFDDQFSVERPDGSNFTLKIRSTKLEDSAMYFCASEFSGANVLTFGAGSRLTVL.

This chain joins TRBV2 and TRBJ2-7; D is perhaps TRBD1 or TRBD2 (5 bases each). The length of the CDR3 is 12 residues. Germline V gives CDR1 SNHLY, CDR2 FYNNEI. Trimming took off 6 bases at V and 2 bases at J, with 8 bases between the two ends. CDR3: CASSGAPYEQYF. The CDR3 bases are TGTGCCAGCAGCGGGGCCCCCTACGAGCAGTACTTC.

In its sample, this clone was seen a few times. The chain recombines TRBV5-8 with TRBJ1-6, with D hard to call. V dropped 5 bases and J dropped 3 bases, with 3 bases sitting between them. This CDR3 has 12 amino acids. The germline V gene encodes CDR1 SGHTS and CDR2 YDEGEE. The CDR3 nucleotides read TGTGCCAGCAGGGTCTATAATTCACCCCTCCACTTT. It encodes CASRVYNSPLHF.

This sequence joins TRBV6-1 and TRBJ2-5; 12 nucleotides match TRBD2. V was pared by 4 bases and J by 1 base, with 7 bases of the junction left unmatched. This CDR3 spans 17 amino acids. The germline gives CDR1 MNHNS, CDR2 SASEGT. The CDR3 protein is CASSVASGGVGQETQYF. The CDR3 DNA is TGTGCCAGCAGTGTGGCTAGCGGGGGGGTAGGCCAAGAGACCCAGTACTTC.

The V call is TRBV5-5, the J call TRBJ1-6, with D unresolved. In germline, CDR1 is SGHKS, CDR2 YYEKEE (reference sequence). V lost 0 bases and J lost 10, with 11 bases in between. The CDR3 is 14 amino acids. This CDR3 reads CASSLEQPDSPLHF. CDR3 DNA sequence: TGTGCCAGCAGCTTGGAACAGCCCGACTCACCCCTCCACTTT. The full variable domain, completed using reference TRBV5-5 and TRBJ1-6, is DAGVTQSPTHLIKTRGQQVTLRCSPISGHKSVSWYQQVLGQGPQFIFQYYEKEERGRGNFPDRFSARQFPNYSSELNVNALLLGDSALYLCASSLEQPDSPLHFGNGTRLTVT.

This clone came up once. CDR3 amino acids: CAWSVLGNQPQHF. CDR3 sequence (DNA): TGTGCCTGGAGTGTTTTGGGAAATCAGCCCCAGCATTTT. V gene TRBV30 combines with J gene TRBJ1-5, with D unresolved. V was clipped by 0 bases and J by 4 bases, with 7 bases between them. Germline lookup yields CDR1 GTSNPN and CDR2 SVGIG (reference sequence). This CDR3 is 13 amino acids long.

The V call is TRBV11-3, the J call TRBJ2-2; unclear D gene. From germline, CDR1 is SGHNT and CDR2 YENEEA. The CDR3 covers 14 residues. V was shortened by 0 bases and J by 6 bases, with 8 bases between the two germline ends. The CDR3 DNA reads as TGTGCCAGCAGCTTAGATCTAACCGCCGGGGAGCTGTTTTTT. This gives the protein CASSLDLTAGELFF. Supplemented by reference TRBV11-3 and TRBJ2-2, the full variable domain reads EAGVVQSPRYKIIEKKQPVAFWCNPISGHNTLYWYLQNLGQGPELLIRYENEEAVDDSQLPKDRFSAERLKGVDSTLKIQPAELGDSAVYLCASSLDLTAGELFFGEGSRLTVL.

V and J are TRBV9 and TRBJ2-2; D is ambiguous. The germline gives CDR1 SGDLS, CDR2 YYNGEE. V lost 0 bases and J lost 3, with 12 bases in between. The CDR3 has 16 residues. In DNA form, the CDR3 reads TGTGCCAGCAGCGTAGACCCGTTTAGGGACACCGGGGAGCTGTTTTTT. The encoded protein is CASSVDPFRDTGELFF.

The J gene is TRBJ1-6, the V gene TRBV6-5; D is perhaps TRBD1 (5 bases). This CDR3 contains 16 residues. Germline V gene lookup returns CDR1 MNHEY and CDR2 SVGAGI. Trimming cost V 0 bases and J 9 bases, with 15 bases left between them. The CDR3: CASSYSLGRRASPLHF. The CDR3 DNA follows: TGTGCCAGCAGTTACTCCCTGGGACGGCGGGCTTCACCCCTCCACTTT.

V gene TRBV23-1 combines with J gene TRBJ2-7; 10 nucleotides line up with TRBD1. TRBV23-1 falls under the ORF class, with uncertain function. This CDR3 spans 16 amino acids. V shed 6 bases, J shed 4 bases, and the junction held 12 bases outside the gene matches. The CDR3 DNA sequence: TGCGCCAGCAGCCTAACGGGACAGGGGTTGAGATACGAGCAGTACTTC. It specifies CASSLTGQGLRYEQYF.

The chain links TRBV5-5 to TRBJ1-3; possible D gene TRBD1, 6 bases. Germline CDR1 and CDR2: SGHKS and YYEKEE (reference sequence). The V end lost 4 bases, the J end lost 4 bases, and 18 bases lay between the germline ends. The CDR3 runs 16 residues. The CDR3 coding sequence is TGTGCCAGCAGCGCCATGTTGGGGGCGCCGGGAAACACCATATATTTT. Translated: CASSAMLGAPGNTIYF.

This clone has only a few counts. The CDR3 loop is CASGPPLGGQLGNTIYF. The CDR3 DNA reads TGTGCTAGTGGTCCGCCTCTCGGGGGGCAATTAGGAAACACCATATATTTT. The chain has TRBV12-5 and TRBJ1-3; D may be TRBD1 (6 bases). The V end was cut by 5 bases, the J end by 4 bases, with 21 bases between. There are 17 residues in the CDR3. The germline gives CDR1 LGHNT, CDR2 FRNRAP.

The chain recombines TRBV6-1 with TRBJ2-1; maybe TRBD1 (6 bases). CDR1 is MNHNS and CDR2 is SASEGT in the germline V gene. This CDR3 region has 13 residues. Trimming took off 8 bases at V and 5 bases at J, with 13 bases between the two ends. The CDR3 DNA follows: TGTGCCAGCGCAACCGGGACAAACAATGAGCAGTTCTTC. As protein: CASATGTNNEQFF.

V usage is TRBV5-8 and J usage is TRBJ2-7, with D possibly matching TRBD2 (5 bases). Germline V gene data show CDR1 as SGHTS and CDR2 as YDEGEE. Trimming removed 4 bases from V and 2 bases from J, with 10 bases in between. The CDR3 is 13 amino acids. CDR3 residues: CASSPRGTYEQYF. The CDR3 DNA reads TGTGCCAGCAGCCCCCGGGGTACCTACGAGCAGTACTTC.